This TCR beta chain was recovered during a study of identical twins. Broader study findings: Within twin pairs, the out-of-frame alpha sequences they shared showed excess low generation probability.

With regard to this clonotype: What it binds is unknown.

TCRdb reprocessed the 5' RACE reads via MiXCR and lists one record per CDR3 protein. The repertoire holds just over 450,000 distinct CDR3 sequences, with approximately 15% as singletons. The CDR3 sequence is 16 residues long. Germline-derived CDR1 and CDR2 are MNHNS and SASEGT. V was trimmed by 6 bases and J by 0 bases, leaving 15 bases between them. Another study also made use of these data, one on yellow fever vaccine responses in identical twins.

The receptor was derived from a woman under 30 in good health. V is TRBV6-1 and J is TRBJ2-4, with D unclear. Sequenced: CD4+ T cells sorted from blood. The DNA of the CDR3 is TGTGCCAGCAGGACGGTACATTCGGCAGCCAAAAACATTCAGTACTTC. This translates into CASRTVHSAAKNIQYF.